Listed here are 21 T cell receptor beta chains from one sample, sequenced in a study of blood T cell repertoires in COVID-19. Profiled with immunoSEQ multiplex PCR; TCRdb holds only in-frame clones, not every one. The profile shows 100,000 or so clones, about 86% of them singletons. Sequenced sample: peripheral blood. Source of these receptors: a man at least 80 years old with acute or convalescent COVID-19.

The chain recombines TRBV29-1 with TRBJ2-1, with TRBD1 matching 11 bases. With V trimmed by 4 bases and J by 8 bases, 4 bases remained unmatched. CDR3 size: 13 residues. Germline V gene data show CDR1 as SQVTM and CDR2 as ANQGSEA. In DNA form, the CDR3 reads TGCAGCGTTGGAGGGACAGGGGGACATGAGCAGTTCTTC. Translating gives CSVGGTGGHEQFF.

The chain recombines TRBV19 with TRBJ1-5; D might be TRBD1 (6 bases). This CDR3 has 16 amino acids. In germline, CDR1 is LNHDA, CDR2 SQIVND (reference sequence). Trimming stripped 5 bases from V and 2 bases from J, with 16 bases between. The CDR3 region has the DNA TGTGCCAGTAGTCTGGGTGGGGGGGGCCGCAATCAGCCCCAGCATTTT. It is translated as CASSLGGGGRNQPQHF.

The CDR3 loop is CASSLNSRKGHANTGELFF. CDR3 in DNA: TGTGCCAGCAGCTTAAATTCTAGGAAGGGACACGCGAACACCGGGGAGCTGTTTTTT. The chain joins TRBV7-3 to TRBJ2-2; D may be TRBD1 (6 bases). In germline, CDR1 is SGHTA, CDR2 FQGTGA. This CDR3 spans 19 amino acids. V was trimmed by 1 base and J by 0 bases, leaving 18 bases between them.

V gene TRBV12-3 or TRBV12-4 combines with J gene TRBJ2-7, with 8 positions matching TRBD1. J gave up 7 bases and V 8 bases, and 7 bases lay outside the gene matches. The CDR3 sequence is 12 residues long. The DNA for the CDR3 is TGTGCCAGCCGCCAGGGGGCGCGAGAGCAGTACTTC. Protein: CASRQGAREQYF.

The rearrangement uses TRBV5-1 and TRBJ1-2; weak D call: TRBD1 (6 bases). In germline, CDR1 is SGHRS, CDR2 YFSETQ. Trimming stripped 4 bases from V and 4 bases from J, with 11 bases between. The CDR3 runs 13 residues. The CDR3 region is CASSPDRSYGYTF. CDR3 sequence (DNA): TGCGCCAGCAGCCCCGACAGGTCCTATGGCTACACCTTC.

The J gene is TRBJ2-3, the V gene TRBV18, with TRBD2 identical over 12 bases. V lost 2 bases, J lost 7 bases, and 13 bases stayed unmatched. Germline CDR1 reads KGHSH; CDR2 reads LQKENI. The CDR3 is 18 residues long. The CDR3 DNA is TGTGCCAGCTCACCAGGGCTAGCGGGAGGGCCCGCCCAATATACGCAGTATTTT. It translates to CASSPGLAGGPAQYTQYF. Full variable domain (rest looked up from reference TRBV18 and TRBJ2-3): NAGVMQNPRHLVRRRGQEARLRCSPMKGHSHVYWYRQLPEEGLKFMVYLQKENIIDESGMPKERFSAEFPKEGPSILRIQQVVRGDSAAYFCASSPGLAGGPAQYTQYFGPGTRLTVL.

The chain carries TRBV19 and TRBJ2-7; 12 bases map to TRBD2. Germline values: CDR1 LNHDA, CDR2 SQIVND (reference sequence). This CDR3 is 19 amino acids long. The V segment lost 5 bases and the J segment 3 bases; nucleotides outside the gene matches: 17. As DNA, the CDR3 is TGTGCCAGTAGTTCTTCAGGACTAGCGGGATTGGGGCAACACTACGAGCAGTACTTC. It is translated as CASSSSGLAGLGQHYEQYF.

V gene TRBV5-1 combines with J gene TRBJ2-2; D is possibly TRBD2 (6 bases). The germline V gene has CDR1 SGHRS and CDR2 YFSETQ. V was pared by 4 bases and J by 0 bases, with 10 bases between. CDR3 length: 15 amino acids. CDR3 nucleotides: TGCGCCAGCAGCCCTGGCGGGACGAACACCGGGGAGCTGTTTTTT. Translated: CASSPGGTNTGELFF.

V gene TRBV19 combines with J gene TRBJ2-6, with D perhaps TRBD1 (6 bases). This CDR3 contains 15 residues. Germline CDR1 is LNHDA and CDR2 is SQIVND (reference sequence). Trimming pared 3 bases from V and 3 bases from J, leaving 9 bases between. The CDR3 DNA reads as TGTGCCAGTAGTATTTGGGGGCTTGGGGCCAACGTCCTGACTTTC. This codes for CASSIWGLGANVLTF. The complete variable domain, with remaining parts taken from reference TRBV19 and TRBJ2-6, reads DGGITQSPKYLFRKEGQNVTLSCEQNLNHDAMYWYRQDPGQGLRLIYYSQIVNDFQKGDIAEGYSVSREKKESFPLTVTSAQKNPTAFYLCASSIWGLGANVLTFGAGSRLTVL.

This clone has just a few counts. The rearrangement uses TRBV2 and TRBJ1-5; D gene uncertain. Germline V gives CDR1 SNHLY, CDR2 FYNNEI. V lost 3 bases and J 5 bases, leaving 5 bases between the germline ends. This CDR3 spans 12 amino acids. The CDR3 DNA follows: TGTGCCAGCAGTGATCAGGATCAGCCCCAGCATTTT. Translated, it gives CASSDQDQPQHF.

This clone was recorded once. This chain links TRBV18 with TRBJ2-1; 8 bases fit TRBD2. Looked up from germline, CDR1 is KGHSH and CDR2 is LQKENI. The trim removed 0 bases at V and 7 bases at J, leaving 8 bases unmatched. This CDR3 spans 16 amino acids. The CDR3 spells CASSPPGLEGSNEQFF. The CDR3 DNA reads TGTGCCAGCTCACCACCGGGACTAGAGGGGTCAAATGAGCAGTTCTTC.

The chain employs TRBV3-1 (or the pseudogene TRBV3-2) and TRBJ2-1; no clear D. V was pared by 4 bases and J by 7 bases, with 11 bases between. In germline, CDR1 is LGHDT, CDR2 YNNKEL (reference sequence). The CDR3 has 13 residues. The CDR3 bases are TGTGCCAGCAGCCTCCTATCCAGGAATGAGCAGTTCTTC. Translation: CASSLLSRNEQFF.

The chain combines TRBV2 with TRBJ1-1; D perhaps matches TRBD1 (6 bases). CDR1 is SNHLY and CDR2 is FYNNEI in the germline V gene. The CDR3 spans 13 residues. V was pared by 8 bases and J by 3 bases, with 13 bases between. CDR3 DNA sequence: TGTGCCAGCGCCCTTCAGGGGTACACTGAAGCTTTCTTT. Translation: CASALQGYTEAFF.

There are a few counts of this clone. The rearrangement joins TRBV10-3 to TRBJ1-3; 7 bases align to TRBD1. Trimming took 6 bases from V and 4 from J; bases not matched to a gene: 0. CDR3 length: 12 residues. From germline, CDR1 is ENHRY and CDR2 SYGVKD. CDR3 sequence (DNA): TGTGCCATCAGGGGACAGGGAAACACCATATATTTT. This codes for CAIRGQGNTIYF.

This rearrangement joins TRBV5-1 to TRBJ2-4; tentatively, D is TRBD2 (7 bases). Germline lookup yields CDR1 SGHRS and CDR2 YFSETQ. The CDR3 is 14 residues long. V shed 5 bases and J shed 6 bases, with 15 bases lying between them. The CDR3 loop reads CASRTGLGGNIQYF. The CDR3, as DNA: TGCGCCAGCAGGACAGGACTAGGGGGAAACATTCAGTACTTC.

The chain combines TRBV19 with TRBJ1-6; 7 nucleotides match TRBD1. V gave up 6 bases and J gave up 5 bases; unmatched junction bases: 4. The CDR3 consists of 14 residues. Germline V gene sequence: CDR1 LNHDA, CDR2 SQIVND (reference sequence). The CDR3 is CASRRDRDNSPLHF. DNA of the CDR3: TGTGCCAGTAGGCGAGACAGGGATAATTCACCCCTCCACTTT.

The DNA of the CDR3 is TGTGCCAGCAGGCGACAGCTCTCCTACGAGCAGTACTTC. Amino acid sequence: CASRRQLSYEQYF. The gene calls are TRBV11-2 and TRBJ2-7, with a weak D call TRBD1 (5 bases). CDR1 is SGHAT and CDR2 is FQNNGV in the germline V gene. There are 13 residues in the CDR3. Trimming shortened V by 6 bases and J by 0 bases, and 9 bases separated the two germline ends.

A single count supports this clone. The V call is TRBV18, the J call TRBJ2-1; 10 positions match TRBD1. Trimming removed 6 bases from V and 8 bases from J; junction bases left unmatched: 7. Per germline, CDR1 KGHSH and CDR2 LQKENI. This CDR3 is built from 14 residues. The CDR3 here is CASSPGQGSHEQFF. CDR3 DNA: TGTGCCAGCTCCCCGGGACAGGGGTCGCATGAGCAGTTCTTC.

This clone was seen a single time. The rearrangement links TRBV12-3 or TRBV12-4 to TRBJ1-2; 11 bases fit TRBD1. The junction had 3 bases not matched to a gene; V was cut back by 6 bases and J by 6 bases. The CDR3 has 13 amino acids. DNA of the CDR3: TGTGCCAGCAGGCGGACAGGGGGCCATGGCTACACCTTC. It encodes CASRRTGGHGYTF.

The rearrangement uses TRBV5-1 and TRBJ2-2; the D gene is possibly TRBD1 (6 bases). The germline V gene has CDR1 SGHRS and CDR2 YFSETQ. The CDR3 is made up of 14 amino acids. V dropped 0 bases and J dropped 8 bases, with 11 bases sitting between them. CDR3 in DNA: TGCGCCAGCAGCTTGGACAGGGCCGGAGGGGAGCTGTTTTTT. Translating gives CASSLDRAGGELFF.

This CDR3 is CASTRQGAETQYF. CDR3 coding DNA: TGTGCCAGCACAAGACAGGGGGCGGAGACCCAGTACTTC. The chain is built from TRBV18 and TRBJ2-5, with 10 bases aligning to TRBD1. CDR3 size: 13 residues. V trimming: 8 bases; J trimming: 5 bases; junction bases outside the gene matches: 5. The V gene's germline CDR1 is KGHSH and CDR2 LQKENI.